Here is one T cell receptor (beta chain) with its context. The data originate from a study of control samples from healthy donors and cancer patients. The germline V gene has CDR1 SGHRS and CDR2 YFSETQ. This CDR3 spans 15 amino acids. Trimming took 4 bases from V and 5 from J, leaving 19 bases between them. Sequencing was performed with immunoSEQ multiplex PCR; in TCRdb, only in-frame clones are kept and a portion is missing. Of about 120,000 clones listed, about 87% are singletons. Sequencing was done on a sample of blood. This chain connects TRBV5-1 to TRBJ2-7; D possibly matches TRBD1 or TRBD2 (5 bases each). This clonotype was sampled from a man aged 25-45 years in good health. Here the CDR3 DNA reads TGCGCCAGCAGCGGGGGACGGTTGCCCCCCAACGAGCAGTACTTC. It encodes CASSGGRLPPNEQYF. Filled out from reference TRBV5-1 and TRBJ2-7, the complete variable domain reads KAGVTQTPRYLIKTRGQQVTLSCSPISGHRSVSWYQQTPGQGLQFLFEYFSETQRNKGNFPGRFSGRQFSNSRSEMNVSTLELGDSALYLCASSGGRLPPNEQYFGPGTRLTVT.